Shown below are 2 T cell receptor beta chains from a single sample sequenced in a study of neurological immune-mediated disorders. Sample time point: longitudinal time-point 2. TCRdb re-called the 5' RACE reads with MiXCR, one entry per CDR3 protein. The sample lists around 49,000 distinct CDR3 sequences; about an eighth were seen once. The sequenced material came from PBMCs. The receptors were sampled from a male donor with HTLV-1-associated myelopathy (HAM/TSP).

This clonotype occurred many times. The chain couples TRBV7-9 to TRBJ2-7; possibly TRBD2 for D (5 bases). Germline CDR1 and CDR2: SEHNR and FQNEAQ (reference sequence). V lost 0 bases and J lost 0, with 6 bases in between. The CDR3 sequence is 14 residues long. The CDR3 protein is CASSLARGSYEQYF. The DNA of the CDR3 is TGTGCCAGCAGCTTAGCCCGGGGCTCCTACGAGCAGTACTTC.

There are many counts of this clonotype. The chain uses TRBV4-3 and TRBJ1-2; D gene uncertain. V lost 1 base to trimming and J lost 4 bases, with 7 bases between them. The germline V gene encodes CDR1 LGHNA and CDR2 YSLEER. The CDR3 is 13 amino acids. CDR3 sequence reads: CASSQGQSYGYTF. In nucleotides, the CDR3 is TGCGCCAGCAGCCAAGGACAATCCTATGGCTACACCTTC.